This passage covers 11 T cell receptor beta chains from one sample sequenced in a study of CD8 T cells in ankylosing spondylitis. Notes on the study in general: A TCR beta motif of under ten highly homologous variants appeared characteristic of ankylosing spondylitis blood.

TCRdb fed the 5' RACE reads into MiXCR, producing one record per CDR3 protein. The data hold about 750,000 distinct CDR3 sequences, with over 15% observed a single time. The antigens of these receptors remain unknown. Source material: blood, either unsorted or a sorted T cell fraction (not recorded which). The receptors shown here come from a male donor with ankylosing spondylitis.

V is TRBV10-3 and J is TRBJ2-7; 9 bases are shared with TRBD1. The V gene end was trimmed by 6 bases and the J gene end by 6 bases; junction bases not matched to a gene: 9. CDR1 and CDR2 from the germline V gene are ENHRY and SYGVKD. The CDR3 is 14 residues long. CDR3 residues: CAIRLGQGFREQYF. The CDR3 DNA follows: TGTGCCATCAGATTGGGACAGGGATTTCGCGAGCAGTACTTC.

This clonotype was seen only a few times. This rearrangement joins TRBV7-6 to TRBJ2-1, with 8 bases matching TRBD2. J was trimmed by 7 bases and V by 1 base; bases with no gene match: 6. Germline CDR1 is SGHVS and CDR2 is FNYEAQ. This CDR3 spans 15 amino acids. CDR3 loop: CASSLDSGVGNEQFF. The CDR3 DNA reads as TGTGCCAGCAGCTTAGATAGCGGGGTGGGGAATGAGCAGTTCTTC.

This clonotype was counted at least ten times. The V call is TRBV12-3 or TRBV12-4, the J call TRBJ1-2; D uncertain. V dropped 2 bases and J dropped 2 bases, with 6 bases sitting between them. The CDR3 loop spans 13 amino acids. The CDR3 DNA reads as TGTGCCAGCAGTTTAAGAGTGAACTATGGCTACACCTTC. Encoded protein: CASSLRVNYGYTF.

This chain uses TRBV28 with TRBJ2-2, with 8 bases that match TRBD2. From germline, CDR1 is MDHEN and CDR2 SYDVKM. There are 15 residues in the CDR3. V gave up 5 bases and J gave up 3 bases; unmatched junction bases: 5. CDR3 coding DNA: TGTGCCAGCAGTACCGGGAGGGAGGACACCGGGGAGCTGTTTTTT. Its translation is CASSTGREDTGELFF.

This clonotype was seen a handful of times. The V call is TRBV5-6, the J call TRBJ2-1, with no clear D. The CDR3 loop spans 11 amino acids. V was clipped by 3 bases and J by 8 bases, with 6 bases between them. Germline V gene sequence: CDR1 SGHDT, CDR2 YYEEEE. The CDR3 sequence is CASSWVHEQFF. The DNA for the CDR3 is TGTGCCAGCAGCTGGGTCCATGAGCAGTTCTTC.

The rearrangement uses TRBV6-1 and TRBJ2-3, with 7 nucleotides matching TRBD2. The CDR3 has 15 amino acids. V was pared by 7 bases and J by 0 bases, with 7 bases of the junction left unmatched. The germline CDR1 and CDR2 sequences are MNHNS and SASEGT. The CDR3 loop is CASTPSGVSTDTQYF. CDR3 nucleotide sequence: TGTGCCAGCACTCCTAGCGGAGTAAGCACAGATACGCAGTATTTT.

Only a few counts were recorded for this clonotype. The chain joins TRBV28 to TRBJ2-7; D is possibly TRBD2 (6 bases). The germline V gene encodes CDR1 MDHEN and CDR2 SYDVKM. The CDR3 runs to 15 residues. Trimming pared 5 bases from V and 5 bases from J, leaving 19 bases between. The DNA of the CDR3 is TGTGCCAGCAGTCGACAGCGGGCGGGCGGCAACGAGCAGTACTTC. Amino acid sequence: CASSRQRAGGNEQYF.

This chain links TRBV18 with TRBJ2-3, with 8 bases lining up with TRBD2. Germline-derived CDR1 and CDR2 are KGHSH and LQKENI. V lost 2 bases, J lost 9 bases, and 13 bases stayed unmatched. The CDR3 is made up of 16 amino acids. CDR3 in amino acids: CASSPVLAGTNGTQYF. CDR3 DNA: TGTGCCAGCTCACCAGTCCTAGCGGGTACGAACGGCACGCAGTATTTT. Filled out from reference TRBV18 and TRBJ2-3, the complete variable domain reads NAGVMQNPRHLVRRRGQEARLRCSPMKGHSHVYWYRQLPEEGLKFMVYLQKENIIDESGMPKERFSAEFPKEGPSILRIQQVVRGDSAAYFCASSPVLAGTNGTQYFGPGTRLTVL.

The chain is built from TRBV20-1 and TRBJ2-7; D is perhaps TRBD2 (5 bases). Germline CDR1 and CDR2: DFQATT and SNEGSKA (reference sequence). With 5 bases removed from V and 3 bases from J, the gap between germline ends came to 20 bases. The CDR3 runs to 15 residues. The CDR3 region has the DNA TGCAGTGCTTCCGGCCTTGTTGGGAGTATCTACGAGCAGTACTTC. Its translation is CSASGLVGSIYEQYF.

The rearrangement links TRBV4-3 to TRBJ1-1; possible D gene TRBD1, 5 bases. The CDR3 has 15 amino acids. Trimming left V 1 base short and J 5 bases short, with 14 bases between. CDR1 is LGHNA, CDR2 YSLEER, per germline. CDR3 DNA sequence: TGCGCCAGCAGCCAAGGGTACGAGGGGTTGACTGAAGCTTTCTTT. Its protein product is CASSQGYEGLTEAFF.

This clonotype appeared a few times. This sequence joins TRBV11-1 and TRBJ2-1; 7 bases are a match to TRBD2. CDR1 and CDR2 from the germline V gene are SGHAT and FQDESV (reference sequence). The J segment lost 0 bases and the V segment lost 1 base, leaving 15 bases of the junction unmatched. This CDR3 comprises 20 residues. CDR3 sequence reads: CASSLGASGSSRGSYNEQFF. The CDR3 DNA reads TGTGCCAGCAGCTTAGGGGCTAGCGGATCCTCCCGTGGCTCCTACAATGAGCAGTTCTTC.